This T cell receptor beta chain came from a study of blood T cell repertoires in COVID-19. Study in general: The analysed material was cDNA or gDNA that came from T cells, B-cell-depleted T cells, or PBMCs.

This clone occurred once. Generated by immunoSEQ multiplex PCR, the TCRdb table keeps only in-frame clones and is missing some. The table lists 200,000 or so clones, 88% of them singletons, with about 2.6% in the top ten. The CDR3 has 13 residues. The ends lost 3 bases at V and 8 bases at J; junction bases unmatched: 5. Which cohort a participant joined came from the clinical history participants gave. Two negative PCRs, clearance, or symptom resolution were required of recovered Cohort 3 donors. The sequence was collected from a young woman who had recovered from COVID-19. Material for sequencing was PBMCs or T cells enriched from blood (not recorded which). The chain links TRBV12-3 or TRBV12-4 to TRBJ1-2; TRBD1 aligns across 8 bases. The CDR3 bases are TGTGCCAGCAGTTTGGGACAGGCGAAAGGCTACACCTTC. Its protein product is CASSLGQAKGYTF.